The clone carrying this T cell receptor (beta chain) has a count of ten or more. The sample is drawn from a study of CD8 T cells in ankylosing spondylitis. The germline V and J ends were trimmed by 3 bases and 5 bases, with 15 bases remaining between them. The CDR3 runs to 14 residues. The germline V gene has CDR1 SGHRS and CDR2 YFSETQ. One entry per CDR3 protein results from TCRdb running MiXCR on the 5' RACE reads. The table has 200,000 to 300,000 distinct CDR3 sequences, roughly a tenth seen once. This chain links TRBV5-1 with TRBJ2-7, with a possible D match to TRBD2 (5 bases). Sequenced sample: blood, either unsorted or a sorted T cell fraction (not recorded which). This receptor was taken from a male donor with ankylosing spondylitis or in good health (not recorded which). The CDR3 bases are TGCGCCAGCAGCTCCCTTGCGGGTAACAACGAGCAGTACTTC. Encoded protein: CASSSLAGNNEQYF.